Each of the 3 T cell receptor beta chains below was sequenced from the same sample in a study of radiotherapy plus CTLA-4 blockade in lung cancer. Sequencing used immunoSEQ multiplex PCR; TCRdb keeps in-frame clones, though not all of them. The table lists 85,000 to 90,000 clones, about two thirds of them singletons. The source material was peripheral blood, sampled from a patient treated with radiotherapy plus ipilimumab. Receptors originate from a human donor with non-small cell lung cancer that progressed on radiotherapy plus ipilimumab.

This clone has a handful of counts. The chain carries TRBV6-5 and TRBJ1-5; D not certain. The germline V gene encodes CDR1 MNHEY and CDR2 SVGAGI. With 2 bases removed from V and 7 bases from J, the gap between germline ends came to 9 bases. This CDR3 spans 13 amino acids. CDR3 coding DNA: TGTGCCAGCAGTTACGTGAGCTGGCAGCCCCAGCATTTT. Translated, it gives CASSYVSWQPQHF.

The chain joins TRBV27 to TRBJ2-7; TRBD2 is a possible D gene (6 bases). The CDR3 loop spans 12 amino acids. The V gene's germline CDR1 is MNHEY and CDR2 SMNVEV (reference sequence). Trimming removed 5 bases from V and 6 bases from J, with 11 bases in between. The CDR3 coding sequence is TGTGCCAGCAGTCTACTAGCTGGCGAGCAGTACTTC. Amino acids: CASSLLAGEQYF.

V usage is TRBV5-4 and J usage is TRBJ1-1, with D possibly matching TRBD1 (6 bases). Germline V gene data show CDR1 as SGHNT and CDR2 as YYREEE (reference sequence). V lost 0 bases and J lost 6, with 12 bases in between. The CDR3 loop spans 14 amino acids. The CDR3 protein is CASSLGRGGAEAFF. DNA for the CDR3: TGTGCCAGCAGCTTGGGCAGGGGTGGTGCTGAAGCTTTCTTT.